The T cell receptor (beta chain) under discussion was sequenced for a study of blood T cell repertoires in COVID-19. Overall study: PBMCs, B-cell-depleted T cells, or T cells were the source of the cDNA or gDNA that made up the material.

Per the original data handling: The assay estimated nucleated cells by amplifying reference gene primers. The repertoire was sequenced with immunoSEQ multiplex PCR; TCRdb's copy has only in-frame clones and lacks some. V and J calls and clone size follow that table, whereas D and trimming were derived from the DNA. The top ten clones hold about 7.8% of a sample with about 210,000 clones, under 85% of them seen once. Germline values: CDR1 SGHTA, CDR2 FQGTGA. V was pared by 6 bases and J by 5 bases, with 11 bases of the junction left unmatched. The CDR3 totals 16 residues. This sequence was found in a woman aged 80 or older with COVID-19, enrolled during active disease. This chain joins TRBV7-3 and TRBJ2-3; 10 bases are a match to TRBD2. Source material: peripheral blood. CDR3 in amino acids: CASSAGLAVGLDTQYF. The CDR3 nucleotides read TGTGCCAGCAGTGCCGGACTAGCGGTGGGGTTAGATACGCAGTATTTT.